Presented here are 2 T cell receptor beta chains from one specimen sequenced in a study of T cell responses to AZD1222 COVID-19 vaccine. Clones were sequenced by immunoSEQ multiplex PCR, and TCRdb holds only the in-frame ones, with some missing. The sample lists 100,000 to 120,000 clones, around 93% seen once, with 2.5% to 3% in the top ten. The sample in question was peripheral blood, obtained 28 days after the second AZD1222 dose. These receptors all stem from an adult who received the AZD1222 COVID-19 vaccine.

The CDR3 DNA reads TGTGCCAGCAGCTTAGCGGGGACAGGGAATAATTCACCCCTCCACTTT. As protein: CASSLAGTGNNSPLHF. The V and J genes are TRBV7-2 and TRBJ1-6, with TRBD1 matching 9 bases. Germline V gene sequence: CDR1 SGHTA, CDR2 FQGNSA. The CDR3 spans 16 residues. The V segment lost 0 bases and the J segment 5 bases; nucleotides outside the gene matches: 2.

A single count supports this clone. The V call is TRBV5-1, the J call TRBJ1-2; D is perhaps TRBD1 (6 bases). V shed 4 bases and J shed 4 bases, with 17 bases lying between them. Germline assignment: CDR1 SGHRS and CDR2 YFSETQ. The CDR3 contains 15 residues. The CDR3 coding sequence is TGCGCCAGCAGCATTCAGACAGGAGTGAGCTATGGCTACACCTTC. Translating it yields CASSIQTGVSYGYTF.